Listed below are T cell receptor beta chains from one sample, sequenced in a study of T cells in Graves' hyperthyroidism and ophthalmopathy. TCRdb processed the multiplex PCR reads anew with MiXCR; each CDR3 protein has one entry. The table includes around 600,000 distinct CDR3 sequences, approximately 15% detected once. Sequenced sample: blood. Receptors were obtained from a woman in her late teens or twenties with Graves' ophthalmopathy. The CDR3 runs from the conserved cysteine through the conserved F or W. The D gene is left open where the match is weak. Size tells how often a clone was seen (once, few, many) or the class of an expanded clone, and some rows leave it out.

d_gene	v_gene	j_gene	abundance	CDR3aa	CDR3nt
TRBD1	TRBV24-1	TRBJ2-7	.	CATSVGTGAYEQYF	TGTGCCACCAGTGTGGGGACAGGGGCCTACGAGCAGTACTTC
TRBD1	TRBV7-8	TRBJ2-2	many	CASSLATGANTGELFF	TGTGCCAGCAGCTTAGCGACAGGGGCGAACACCGGGGAGCTGTTTTTT
.	TRBV27	TRBJ1-1	many	CASSLSPYTEAFF	TGTGCCAGCAGTTTAAGCCCGTACACTGAAGCTTTCTTT
TRBD1	TRBV2	TRBJ2-3	many	CASSTPGQGIRTDTQYF	TGTGCCAGCAGCACCCCGGGACAGGGAATCCGCACAGATACGCAGTATTTT
.	TRBV19	TRBJ2-7	.	CASSGDAAYEQYF	TGTGCCAGTAGTGGAGACGCGGCCTACGAGCAGTACTTC
TRBD1	TRBV6-1	TRBJ2-7	many	CASTTGGQGLYEQYF	TGTGCCAGCACCACCGGGGGACAGGGACTATACGAGCAGTACTTC
TRBD2	TRBV4-2	TRBJ2-3	many	CASSQRPAAGTSTDTQYF	TGTGCCAGCAGCCAAAGGCCAGCAGCGGGGACTAGCACAGATACGCAGTATTTT
.	TRBV6-1	TRBJ2-3	many	CASSSRVTDTQYF	TGTGCCAGCAGTTCACGGGTCACAGATACGCAGTATTTT
.	TRBV24-1	TRBJ1-5	.	CATSDPRTGNQPQHF	TGTGCCACCAGTGATCCTAGAACGGGGAATCAGCCCCAGCATTTT
TRBD1	TRBV7-2	TRBJ2-2	many	CASSLTGAGGELFF	TGTGCCAGCAGCTTAACAGGGGCGGGTGGGGAGCTGTTTTTT
.	TRBV27	TRBJ2-1	many	CASSSKGGQGSHEQFF	TGTGCCAGCAGTTCAAAGGGGGGGCAGGGAAGCCATGAGCAGTTCTTC
.	TRBV20-1	TRBJ1-5	many	CSADKAQGGGQPQHF	TGCAGTGCTGACAAGGCGCAGGGAGGCGGTCAGCCCCAGCATTTT
.	TRBV19	TRBJ2-5	few	CATRAGGLGETQYF	TGTGCCACCCGTGCCGGGGGGCTAGGAGAGACCCAGTACTTC
TRBD1	TRBV20-1	TRBJ2-2	few	CSAPGTGMAGELFF	TGCAGTGCTCCCGGGACAGGGATGGCCGGGGAGCTGTTTTTT
.	TRBV11-2	TRBJ1-1	many	CASSLDLRAGNTEAFF	TGTGCCAGCAGCTTAGATCTTCGGGCAGGAAACACTGAAGCTTTCTTT
.	TRBV7-9	TRBJ2-1	many	CASSFGTHNEQFF	TGTGCCAGCAGCTTCGGGACACACAATGAGCAGTTCTTC
.	TRBV7-9	TRBJ2-1	few	CASSLVSLAFGEQFF	TGTGCCAGCAGCTTAGTCTCGCTAGCGTTTGGTGAGCAGTTCTTC
.	TRBV27	TRBJ2-6	.	CASSSPLKDVAGANVLTF	TGTGCCAGCAGTTCCCCCCTTAAGGACGTGGCTGGGGCCAACGTCCTGACTTTC
.	TRBV20-1	TRBJ2-5	many	CSARQGLETQYF	TGCAGTGCTCGGCAGGGTTTGGAGACCCAGTACTTC
.	TRBV10-3	TRBJ1-5	many	CAISEGGRGQPQHF	TGTGCCATCAGTGAAGGAGGGCGCGGGCAGCCCCAGCATTTT
.	TRBV30	TRBJ2-7	.	CAWSFPRGESLSYEQYF	TGTGCCTGGAGTTTCCCGAGGGGGGAGAGCCTTTCCTACGAGCAGTACTTC
TRBD2	TRBV12-3/TRBV12-4	TRBJ2-1	many	CASISGTQPHNSYNEQFF	TGTGCCAGCATCAGCGGGACTCAGCCCCATAACTCCTACAATGAGCAGTTCTTC
TRBD2	TRBV19	TRBJ2-3	.	CASNAGDFTDTQYF	TGTGCCAGTAACGCGGGAGACTTCACAGATACGCAGTATTTT
.	TRBV7-9	TRBJ2-1	many	CASSLGTPNEQFF	TGTGCCAGCAGCTTAGGGACTCCCAATGAGCAGTTCTTC
TRBD2	TRBV20-1	TRBJ2-5	few	CSARGLASQETQYF	TGCAGTGCTCGGGGACTAGCGTCTCAAGAGACCCAGTACTTC
.	TRBV20-1	TRBJ1-2	many	CSALWTANYGYTF	TGCAGTGCTCTCTGGACAGCTAACTATGGCTACACCTTC
.	TRBV12-3/TRBV12-4	TRBJ1-2	many	CASSLDRRVPYGYTF	TGTGCCAGCAGTTTAGATAGGAGGGTACCTTATGGCTACACCTTC
.	TRBV6-1	TRBJ1-6	.	CASRRRTEGNSPLHF	TGTGCCAGCAGGAGAAGGACAGAAGGCAATTCACCCCTCCACTTT
.	TRBV6-2/TRBV6-3	TRBJ2-3	.	CASSYGGFSDTQYF	TGTGCCAGCAGTTACGGTGGTTTCTCAGATACGCAGTATTTT
.	TRBV19	TRBJ2-3	few	CASTLGGGAGSDTQYF	TGTGCCAGTACCCTTGGAGGGGGCGCCGGCTCAGATACGCAGTATTTT
TRBD2	TRBV27	TRBJ2-7	many	CASSNPWTSESSYEQYF	TGTGCCAGCAGTAATCCCTGGACTAGCGAGAGTTCCTACGAGCAGTACTTC
.	TRBV6-5	TRBJ1-2	.	CASSYSKVRDNYGYTF	TGTGCCAGCAGTTACTCGAAGGTCCGGGACAACTATGGCTACACCTTC
TRBD2	TRBV7-6	TRBJ2-2	once	CASSLLSNAKTSGGNTGELFF	TGTGCCAGCAGCTTACTCTCCAACGCAAAAACTAGCGGGGGGAACACCGGGGAGCTGTTTTTT
TRBD1	TRBV18	TRBJ2-2	.	CASSPFRTGEYTGELFF	TGTGCCAGCTCACCGTTCCGGACAGGGGAATACACCGGGGAGCTGTTTTTT
.	TRBV3-1	TRBJ1-1	many	CASSSTTAYTEAFF	TGTGCCAGCAGCTCAACGACAGCCTACACTGAAGCTTTCTTT
.	TRBV27	TRBJ2-5	many	CASSFRGEETQYF	TGTGCCAGCAGCTTCCGAGGCGAAGAGACCCAGTACTTC
.	TRBV12-3/TRBV12-4	TRBJ2-3	many	CASSLVQPTDTQYF	TGTGCCAGCAGTTTAGTGCAGCCCACAGATACGCAGTATTTT
TRBD1	TRBV24-1	TRBJ2-1	many	CATSDSTGTGNYNEQFF	TGTGCCACCAGTGATTCCACCGGGACAGGGAACTACAATGAGCAGTTCTTC
TRBD1	TRBV6-1	TRBJ2-5	many	CASSNDRGRGETQYF	TGTGCCAGCAGTAACGACAGGGGGAGAGGGGAGACCCAGTACTTC
TRBD2	TRBV29-1	TRBJ2-7	.	CSVRLAGGPNPSYEQYF	TGCAGCGTTCGACTAGCGGGAGGGCCCAATCCTTCCTACGAGCAGTACTTC
.	TRBV7-9	TRBJ1-5	many	CASSLPGNQPQHF	TGTGCCAGCAGCTTACCTGGCAATCAGCCCCAGCATTTT
.	TRBV28	TRBJ1-1	many	CASSYRGDQTEAFF	TGTGCCAGCAGCTACCGGGGGGACCAGACTGAAGCTTTCTTT
TRBD1	TRBV5-1	TRBJ2-7	few	CASSSWTGRTNEQYF	TGCGCCAGCAGCTCTTGGACAGGGAGAACGAACGAGCAGTACTTC
.	TRBV7-8	TRBJ1-5	.	CASSPGVGGNQPQHF	TGTGCCAGCAGCCCAGGGGTGGGTGGTAATCAGCCCCAGCATTTT
.	TRBV19	TRBJ2-1	.	CASRRNGNNEQFF	TGTGCCAGTAGGCGAAACGGGAACAATGAGCAGTTCTTC
TRBD2	TRBV3-1	TRBJ2-7	few	CASSTSGRSLEQYF	TGTGCCAGCAGCACTAGCGGGAGAAGCCTCGAGCAGTACTTC
.	TRBV28	TRBJ2-7	few	CASSPSLGTYEQYF	TGTGCCAGCAGTCCCTCCCTTGGGACCTACGAGCAGTACTTC
.	TRBV13	TRBJ2-3	many	CASSLPGLTQYF	TGTGCCAGCAGCTTGCCGGGACTTACGCAGTATTTT
TRBD2	TRBV3-1	TRBJ2-1	few	CASSQQPPGGGNEQFF	TGTGCCAGCAGCCAACAACCGCCGGGAGGGGGCAATGAGCAGTTCTTC
TRBD1	TRBV19	TRBJ2-7	many	CASSMGQGGSYEQYF	TGTGCCAGTAGTATGGGACAGGGGGGTAGCTACGAGCAGTACTTC
TRBD1	TRBV6-5	TRBJ1-2	.	CASSNQGAGGYTF	TGTGCCAGCAGTAACCAGGGGGCTGGTGGCTACACCTTC
.	TRBV4-2	TRBJ2-7	.	CASSQVDSISYEQYF	TGTGCCAGCAGCCAAGTCGACTCGATCTCCTACGAGCAGTACTTC
TRBD1	TRBV11-2	TRBJ1-3	few	CASSTWDRGLSGNTIYF	TGTGCCAGCAGCACTTGGGACAGGGGTCTTTCTGGAAACACCATATATTTT
.	TRBV4-1	TRBJ1-2	many	CASSQGNDRSYGYTF	TGCGCCAGCAGCCAAGGGAACGACAGGAGCTATGGCTACACCTTC
.	TRBV7-2	TRBJ2-5	few	CASSLGVGTRETQYF	TGTGCCAGCAGCTTAGGGGTCGGGACGAGGGAAACCCAGTACTTC
.	TRBV12-3/TRBV12-4	TRBJ2-5	.	CTSINSRSTETQYF	TGTACCAGCATTAATAGCAGGAGTACGGAGACCCAGTACTTC
.	TRBV11-3	TRBJ1-1	few	CASSPAWGRNTEAFF	TGTGCCAGCAGCCCCGCTTGGGGGAGGAACACTGAAGCTTTCTTT